This record looks at one TCR beta chain sequence and its context. The target antigen is unknown. The sample originates from a study of lymphopenia after photon versus proton radiotherapy. Data came from immunoSEQ multiplex PCR; TCRdb stores just in-frame clones and leaves some out. The table includes 150,000 to 200,000 clones, less than 90% detected once. Overall study findings and caveats: A bigger post-nadir fall in TCR diversity correlated inversely with survival time in deceased patients. Photon-treated patients lost naive T cells and TCR diversity; proton-treated stayed stable.

This CDR3 spans 15 amino acids. The germline V and J ends were trimmed by 3 bases and 0 bases, with 12 bases remaining between them. The germline V gene has CDR1 SNHLY and CDR2 FYNNEI. This material consisted of peripheral blood, taken from a patient treated with photon-based radiotherapy. The sequence was obtained from a man in his fifties with gastric cancer. The rearrangement joins TRBV2 to TRBJ2-7, with D tentatively TRBD2 (5 bases). The CDR3 nucleotides are TGTGCCAGCAGTGACTTTGGACTGCCCTCCTACGAGCAGTACTTC. Translation gives CASSDFGLPSYEQYF.